This TCR beta chain was captured in a study of cytomegalovirus exposure and HLA in healthy donors. Points from the study as a whole: 164 TCR beta chains were listed as cytomegalovirus-associated.

This clone showed up just a few times. Its specificity is unknown. V lost 0 bases and J 5 bases, leaving 10 bases between the germline ends. The CDR3 runs to 13 residues. Germline V gene sequence: CDR1 GTSNPN, CDR2 SVGIG (reference sequence). In the PCR, 60 Vbeta and 13 Jbeta primers were used. Per the original methods: Later work found tens of millions of unique TCR beta chains, with about 10 million shared. Clones were sequenced by immunoSEQ multiplex PCR, and TCRdb holds only the in-frame ones, with some missing. V and J calls and clone size are those listed in that table; D and trimming were worked out from the DNA. The sample gives around 92,000 clones, approximately 84% of which show up once; 0.95% to 1.5% is in the top ten.

The receptor's source is a girl aged 2-10 years in good health and CMV-seropositive. The V and J genes are TRBV30 and TRBJ1-2; D gene ambiguous. Sequencing was performed on PBMCs. The CDR3 loop reads CAWSVVGSYGYTF. CDR3 bases: TGTGCCTGGAGTGTAGTGGGGAGTTATGGCTACACCTTC. Variable domain in full (rest from reference TRBV30 and TRBJ1-2): SQTIHQWPATLVQPVGSPLSLECTVEGTSNPNLYWYRQAAGRGLQLLFYSVGIGQISSEVPQNLSASRPQDRQFILSSKKLLLSDSGFYLCAWSVVGSYGYTFGSGTRLTVV.